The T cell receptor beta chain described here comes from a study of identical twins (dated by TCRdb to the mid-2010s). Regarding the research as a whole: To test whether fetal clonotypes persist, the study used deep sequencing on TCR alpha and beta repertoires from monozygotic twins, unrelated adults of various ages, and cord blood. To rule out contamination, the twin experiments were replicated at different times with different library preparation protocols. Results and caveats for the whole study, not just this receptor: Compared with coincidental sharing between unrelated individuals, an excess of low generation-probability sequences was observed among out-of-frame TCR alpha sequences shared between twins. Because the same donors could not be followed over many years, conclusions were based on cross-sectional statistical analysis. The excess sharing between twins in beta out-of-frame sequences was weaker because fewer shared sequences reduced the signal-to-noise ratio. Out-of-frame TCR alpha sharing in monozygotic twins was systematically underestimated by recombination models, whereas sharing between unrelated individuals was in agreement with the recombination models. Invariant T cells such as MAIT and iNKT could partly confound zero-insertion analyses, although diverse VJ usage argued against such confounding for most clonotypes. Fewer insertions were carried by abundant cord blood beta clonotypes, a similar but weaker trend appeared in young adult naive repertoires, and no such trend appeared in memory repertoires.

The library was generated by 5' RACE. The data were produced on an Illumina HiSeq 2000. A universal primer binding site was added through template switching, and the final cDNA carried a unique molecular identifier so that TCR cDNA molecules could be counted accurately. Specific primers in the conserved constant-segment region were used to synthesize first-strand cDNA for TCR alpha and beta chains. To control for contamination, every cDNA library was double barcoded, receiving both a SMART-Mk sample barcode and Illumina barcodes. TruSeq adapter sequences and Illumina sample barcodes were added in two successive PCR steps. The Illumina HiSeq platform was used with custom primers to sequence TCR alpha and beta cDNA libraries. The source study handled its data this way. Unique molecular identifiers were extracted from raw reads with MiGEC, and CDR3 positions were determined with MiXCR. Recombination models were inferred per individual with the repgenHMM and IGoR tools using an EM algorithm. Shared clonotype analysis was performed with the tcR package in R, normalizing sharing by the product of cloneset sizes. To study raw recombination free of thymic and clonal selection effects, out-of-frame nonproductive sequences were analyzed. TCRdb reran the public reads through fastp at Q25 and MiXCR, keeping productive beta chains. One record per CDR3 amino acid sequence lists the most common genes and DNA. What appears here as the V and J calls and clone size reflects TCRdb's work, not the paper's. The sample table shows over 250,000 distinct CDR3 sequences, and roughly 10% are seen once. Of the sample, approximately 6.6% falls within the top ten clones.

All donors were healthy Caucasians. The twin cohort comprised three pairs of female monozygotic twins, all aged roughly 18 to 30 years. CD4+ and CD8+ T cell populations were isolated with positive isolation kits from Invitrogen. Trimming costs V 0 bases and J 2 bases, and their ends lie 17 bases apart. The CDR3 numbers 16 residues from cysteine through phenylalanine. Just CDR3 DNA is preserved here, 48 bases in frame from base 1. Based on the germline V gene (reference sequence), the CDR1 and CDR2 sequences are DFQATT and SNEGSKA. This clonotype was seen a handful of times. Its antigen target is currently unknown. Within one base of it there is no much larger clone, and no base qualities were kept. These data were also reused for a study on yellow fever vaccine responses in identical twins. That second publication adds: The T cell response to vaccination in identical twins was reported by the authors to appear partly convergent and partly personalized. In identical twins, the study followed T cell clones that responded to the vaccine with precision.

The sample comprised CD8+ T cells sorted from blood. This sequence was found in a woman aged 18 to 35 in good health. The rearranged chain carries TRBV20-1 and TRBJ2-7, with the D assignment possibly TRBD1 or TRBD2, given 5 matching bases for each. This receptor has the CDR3 CSARDQETADAYEQYF. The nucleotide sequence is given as TGCAGTGCTAGAGATCAGGAGACAGCGGACGCCTACGAGCAGTACTTC.